The 9 T cell receptor beta chains below were found in one sample sequenced in a study of T-cell reconstitution after alpha-beta-depleted transplantation in children (dated by TCRdb to about 2016). Library method: PCR. Sequencing instrument: Illumina HiSeq 2500. TCR libraries were prepared with molecular barcoding, using unique molecular identifiers to normalize TCRbeta repertoire quantification. The raw public data were reprocessed by TCRdb itself: fastp quality trimming at Q25, MiXCR clonotype calling, in-frame beta chains only. Rows with one shared CDR3 protein collapse into an entry with the most common genes and DNA. Across this sample there are approximately 640,000 distinct CDR3 sequences, with 16% seen only once. 1.1% of the sample is taken by the ten largest. The material sequenced was PBMCs from the stem cell graft donor, taken from the stem cell graft. The source of these receptors is a human donor who donated a stem cell graft to a child with acute myeloid leukemia.

This clonotype was seen many times. The rearrangement joins TRBV12-3 or TRBV12-4 to TRBJ1-1; the match to TRBD1 covers 7 bases. The CDR3 runs to 14 residues. The ends lost 5 bases at V and 1 base at J; junction bases unmatched: 4. The CDR3 DNA follows: TGTGCCAGCAGTCACAGGGGAACGAACACTGAAGCTTTCTTT. Amino acid sequence: CASSHRGTNTEAFF.

This clonotype was detected many times. The chain employs TRBV29-1 and TRBJ2-7; 9 bases align to TRBD1. CDR3 size: 17 residues. Germline CDR1 and CDR2: SQVTM and ANQGSEA. V was pared by 0 bases and J by 1 base, with 10 bases of the junction left unmatched. CDR3 protein: CSVEELTGTGTSYEQYF. CDR3 in DNA: TGCAGCGTTGAAGAATTAACCGGGACAGGGACTTCCTACGAGCAGTACTTC.

Many counts were recorded for this clonotype. The V gene is TRBV7-8, the J gene TRBJ1-2; D is possibly TRBD1 (6 bases). The germline V gene encodes CDR1 SGHVS and CDR2 FQNEAQ. CDR3 length: 15 amino acids. Between the trimmed V and J ends, which lost 1 base and 4 bases, there was a span of 13 bases. CDR3 residues: CASSLEGRGTYGYTF. DNA for the CDR3: TGTGCCAGCAGCTTAGAGGGCAGGGGTACCTATGGCTACACCTTC.

This clonotype was found many times. The V and J genes are TRBV29-1 and TRBJ2-1; 7 nucleotides match TRBD2. Germline V CDR1 and CDR2: SQVTM, ANQGSEA. This CDR3 is 12 amino acids long. CDR3: CSDTGGYNEQFF. DNA for the CDR3: TGCAGTGACACGGGGGGCTACAATGAGCAGTTCTTC.

This clonotype came up a few times. V usage is TRBV12-3 or TRBV12-4 and J usage is TRBJ2-1; the D gene is possibly TRBD2 (6 bases). Trimming pared 5 bases from V and 1 base from J, leaving 15 bases between. CDR3 length equals 16 residues. The CDR3 sequence: CASSREGGLSYNEQFF. The DNA of the CDR3 is TGTGCCAGCAGTCGCGAGGGAGGTCTTTCCTACAATGAGCAGTTCTTC.

This clonotype was recorded a few times. The rearrangement links TRBV20-1 to TRBJ1-1; maybe TRBD1 (5 bases). Germline CDR1 DFQATT, CDR2 SNEGSKA (reference sequence). V dropped 3 bases and J dropped 7 bases, with 21 bases sitting between them. CDR3 size: 15 residues. CDR3 protein: CSASPSSNPGGEAFF. The CDR3 DNA follows: TGCAGTGCTAGCCCATCTTCCAACCCGGGGGGTGAAGCTTTCTTT.

This clonotype was counted only a few times. The chain joins TRBV13 to TRBJ1-1; D remains ambiguous. From germline, CDR1 is PRHDT and CDR2 FYEKMQ (reference sequence). The V end lost 0 bases, the J end lost 0 bases, and 11 bases lay between the germline ends. The CDR3 length is 16 residues. The CDR3 bases are TGTGCCAGCAGCTTAGGCCGGGCAGCTTTGAACACTGAAGCTTTCTTT. Translated: CASSLGRAALNTEAFF.

This clonotype was seen ten or more times. The rearrangement joins TRBV12-3 or TRBV12-4 to TRBJ2-7; 8 bases line up with TRBD1. The CDR3 length is 14 residues. The trim removed 7 bases at V and 0 bases at J, leaving 5 bases unmatched. CDR3 DNA: TGTGCCAGCACTATGACAGGGGCCTCCTACGAGCAGTACTTC. Its translation: CASTMTGASYEQYF.

This clonotype was recorded many times. The chain combines TRBV7-7 with TRBJ2-1; D possibly corresponds to TRBD2 (5 bases). The germline gives CDR1 SSHAT, CDR2 FNYEAQ (reference sequence). The CDR3 length is 14 residues. V lost 2 bases to trimming and J lost 4 bases, with 9 bases between them. The CDR3 spells CASSLNGEYNEQFF. For the CDR3, the DNA is TGTGCCAGCAGCTTAAACGGGGAATACAATGAGCAGTTCTTC.